These 26 T cell receptor beta chains came from one sample sequenced in a study of blood T cell repertoires in COVID-19 (dated by TCRdb to between 2020 and 2021). Libraries were prepared through the immunoSEQ multiplex PCR assay. Here the immuneACCESS table is served through TCRdb, limited to in-frame sequences with V and J called. Missing clones are a known gap in these copies; in checked studies unresolved V genes cover under half, and the rest lacks a known reason. Here the sample has around 95,000 clones; over 70% occur a single time. Roughly a tenth of the sample lies in the top ten. Sequenced material: peripheral blood. The receptors were sampled from a woman older than 75 with acute or convalescent COVID-19.

This clone was observed a handful of times. This sample includes further DNA sequences coding for the same CDR3. V gene TRBV7-9 combines with J gene TRBJ1-1; 9 positions agree with TRBD1. The CDR3 has 16 residues. V was pared by 5 bases and J by 0 bases, with 7 bases of the junction left unmatched. The germline V gene has CDR1 SEHNR and CDR2 FQNEAQ (reference sequence). This CDR3 is CASSPRTGAMNTEAFF. For the CDR3, the DNA is TGTGCCAGCAGCCCTCGGACAGGGGCCATGAACACTGAAGCTTTCTTT.

The chain links TRBV11-3 to TRBJ2-7; D is perhaps TRBD1 (6 bases). Germline-derived CDR1 and CDR2 are SGHNT and YENEEA. Trimming took off 5 bases at V and 2 bases at J, with 10 bases between the two ends. CDR3 length equals 13 residues. The CDR3, as DNA: TGTGCCAGCAGCCTGGGGGCCCCCTACGAGCAGTACTTC. It translates to CASSLGAPYEQYF.

The chain recombines TRBV3-1 (or the pseudogene TRBV3-2) with TRBJ2-5, with a possible D match to TRBD2 (6 bases). The CDR3 length is 15 residues. The germline CDR1 and CDR2 sequences are LGHDT and YNNKEL (reference sequence). The V end lost 4 bases, the J end lost 4 bases, and 16 bases lay between the germline ends. The CDR3 DNA reads TGTGCCAGCAGCCCGCCCGGGGGAGGCTCAGAGACCCAGTACTTC. Residues: CASSPPGGGSETQYF.

The CDR3 DNA is TGTGCCACCAGTGGCCATGGGACACCTCCCAGCTCTGGGGCCAACGTCCTGACTTTC. Its translation is CATSGHGTPPSSGANVLTF. The rearrangement joins TRBV24-1 to TRBJ2-6; tentatively, D is TRBD1 (6 bases). The length of the CDR3 is 19 residues. Looked up from germline, CDR1 is KGHDR and CDR2 is SFDVKD. The V gene lost 5 bases and the J gene lost 0 bases, with 19 bases spanning the gap.

The chain recombines TRBV6-6 with TRBJ2-5; TRBD1 aligns across 9 bases. The CDR3 has 16 amino acids. Trimming at V came to 4 bases and at J to 4 bases, leaving 10 bases not matched to a gene. From germline, CDR1 is MNHNY and CDR2 SVGAGI (reference sequence). CDR3 residues: CASSSLGQGARETQYF. The CDR3, as DNA: TGTGCCAGCAGTTCCTTGGGACAGGGAGCGCGAGAGACCCAGTACTTC.

This rearrangement joins TRBV2 to TRBJ1-2; the D gene is possibly TRBD1 (6 bases). Trimming removed 6 bases from V and 7 bases from J, with 18 bases in between. The length of the CDR3 is 14 residues. In germline, CDR1 is SNHLY, CDR2 FYNNEI. CDR3: CASSEGRGVGGYTF. For the CDR3, the DNA is TGTGCCAGCAGCGAGGGGAGGGGGGTAGGTGGCTACACCTTC.

The genes are TRBV19 and TRBJ1-1; D is uncertain. V was clipped by 1 base and J by 2 bases, with 5 bases between them. This CDR3 has 13 amino acids. The germline CDR1 and CDR2 sequences are LNHDA and SQIVND (reference sequence). This CDR3 is CASSIAVNTEAFF. The CDR3 DNA reads as TGTGCCAGTAGTATAGCTGTTAACACTGAAGCTTTCTTT. Looking up the rest from reference TRBV19 and TRBJ1-1 gives the full variable domain: DGGITQSPKYLFRKEGQNVTLSCEQNLNHDAMYWYRQDPGQGLRLIYYSQIVNDFQKGDIAEGYSVSREKKESFPLTVTSAQKNPTAFYLCASSIAVNTEAFFGQGTRLTVV.

The V gene is TRBV19, the J gene TRBJ1-2, with D possibly being TRBD1 (5 bases). This CDR3 has 15 amino acids. CDR1 LNHDA and CDR2 SQIVND come from the germline V gene (reference sequence). Deletions cut 7 bases from V and 3 bases from J, with 18 bases between. DNA for the CDR3: TGTGCCAGTATCTTTGACTCGCGACAGCACTATGGCTACACCTTC. Protein sequence: CASIFDSRQHYGYTF.

The chain has TRBV28 and TRBJ2-1, with D possibly being TRBD2 (7 bases). The CDR3 has 16 amino acids. Trimming left V 6 bases short and J 6 bases short, with 21 bases between. From germline, CDR1 is MDHEN and CDR2 SYDVKM. In DNA form, the CDR3 reads TGTGCCAGCAGCCCATCGGCGGAGGGGGGGATCAATGAGCAGTTCTTC. Its translation is CASSPSAEGGINEQFF.

The rearrangement links TRBV6-5 to TRBJ2-5, with 9 bases identical to TRBD2. In germline, CDR1 is MNHEY, CDR2 SVGAGI. This CDR3 has 15 residues. The trim removed 6 bases at V and 3 bases at J, leaving 8 bases unmatched. Here the CDR3 DNA reads TGTGCCAGCAGAGTAAGCGGGGGGAAGGAAGAGACCCAGTACTTC. Encoded protein: CASRVSGGKEETQYF.

The chain has TRBV3-1 (or the pseudogene TRBV3-2) and TRBJ2-4; perhaps TRBD2 as D (7 bases). Per germline, CDR1 LGHDT and CDR2 YNNKEL (reference sequence). This CDR3 is built from 20 residues. Trimming cost V 3 bases and J 2 bases, with 26 bases left between them. As DNA, the CDR3 is TGTGCCAGCAGCCAGTACCTAAGGGGGGGACCCATTGGGACCAAAAACATTCAGTACTTC. This codes for CASSQYLRGGPIGTKNIQYF.

The chain has TRBV28 and TRBJ2-4; D is possibly TRBD1 (5 bases). Germline V CDR1 and CDR2: MDHEN, SYDVKM. There are 13 residues in the CDR3. V lost 5 bases to trimming and J lost 6 bases, with 11 bases between them. The CDR3 spells CASSPSQGNIQYF. The CDR3 nucleotides read TGTGCCAGCAGTCCATCCCAGGGAAACATTCAGTACTTC.

The rearrangement links TRBV7-2 to TRBJ1-1; D remains unclear. Trimming shortened V by 7 bases and J by 11 bases, and 23 bases separated the two germline ends. Germline V gives CDR1 SGHTA, CDR2 FQGNSA. The CDR3 runs to 14 residues. CDR3 coding DNA: TGTGCCAGCATTTCCATAATGGGCGGGTTGCGGGCTTTCTTT. Protein: CASISIMGGLRAFF.

V usage is TRBV12-3 or TRBV12-4 and J usage is TRBJ1-2; D remains unclear. The CDR3 length is 12 residues. Deletions cut 6 bases from V and 8 bases from J, with 13 bases between. The CDR3: CASSPFLGGYTF. The CDR3 DNA reads as TGTGCCAGCAGCCCGTTCCTCGGGGGCTACACCTTC.

V usage is TRBV6-5 and J usage is TRBJ1-1, with 9 nucleotides matching TRBD1. V shed 7 bases and J 3 bases; nucleotides not matched to a gene: 6. The length of the CDR3 is 14 residues. Germline V gives CDR1 MNHEY, CDR2 SVGAGI. The chain's CDR3 is CASNLGTGYTEAFF. DNA of the CDR3: TGTGCCAGCAACCTGGGGACAGGGTACACTGAAGCTTTCTTT.

This clone was recorded once. This CDR3 is CASSEGLAGVSSYNEQFF. CDR3 in DNA: TGTGCCAGCAGTGAAGGACTAGCGGGGGTTTCCTCCTACAATGAGCAGTTCTTC. The chain joins TRBV2 to TRBJ2-1; 12 bases line up with TRBD2. Losses at the gene ends were 1 base for V and 0 bases for J; bases not matched to a gene: 4. There are 18 residues in the CDR3. Per germline, CDR1 SNHLY and CDR2 FYNNEI.

This chain joins TRBV15 and TRBJ2-3; TRBD2 matches 14 bases. Germline V gene lookup returns CDR1 LNHNV and CDR2 YYDKDF (reference sequence). V lost 1 base, J lost 4 bases, and 10 bases stayed unmatched. The CDR3 sequence is 19 residues long. DNA for the CDR3: TGTGCCACCAGCAGAGGACTAGCGGGGGGGCCGGGTTTGGCAGATACGCAGTATTTT. Translated: CATSRGLAGGPGLADTQYF.

This sequence joins TRBV15 and TRBJ1-1; a weak D match, TRBD1 (5 bases). The germline V and J ends were trimmed by 0 bases and 6 bases, with 17 bases remaining between them. The germline gives CDR1 LNHNV, CDR2 YYDKDF (reference sequence). This CDR3 comprises 16 residues. The DNA of the CDR3 is TGTGCCACCAGCAGAGAGGGGGGAGGGAGCGTGGCTGAAGCTTTCTTT. This codes for CATSREGGGSVAEAFF.

This clone was picked up a small number of times. The chain recombines TRBV6-5 with TRBJ1-2; D gene ambiguous. V lost 6 bases to trimming and J lost 3 bases, with 14 bases between them. The CDR3 is 14 residues long. Looked up from germline, CDR1 is MNHEY and CDR2 is SVGAGI. In nucleotides, the CDR3 is TGTGCCAGCAGAATAGCCCAACGGGACTATGGCTACACCTTC. Translation gives CASRIAQRDYGYTF.

This chain joins TRBV9 and TRBJ2-2, with D perhaps matching TRBD2 (7 bases). V lost 1 base, J lost 6 bases, and 13 bases lay in between. The CDR3 has 15 residues. Germline V gene data show CDR1 as SGDLS and CDR2 as YYNGEE. The CDR3 reads CASSVSGGPAGELFF. The CDR3 DNA is TGTGCCAGCAGCGTATCGGGGGGCCCGGCCGGGGAGCTGTTTTTT.

The rearrangement uses TRBV4-3 and TRBJ1-3; unclear D gene. Germline CDR1 reads LGHNA; CDR2 reads YSLEER. This CDR3 is 14 amino acids long. With 2 bases removed from V and 2 bases from J, the gap between germline ends came to 7 bases. The CDR3: CASSQQETGNTIYF. The CDR3 region has the DNA TGCGCCAGCAGCCAACAGGAAACTGGAAACACCATATATTTT.

This chain connects TRBV6-5 to TRBJ1-4; the match to TRBD1 covers 7 bases. V dropped 8 bases and J dropped 4; count of bases not matched to a gene: 4. The CDR3 spans 13 residues. Germline V lookup: CDR1 MNHEY, CDR2 SVGAGI. In DNA form, the CDR3 reads TGTGCCAGCTCGAGGGACAGTAATGAAAAACTGTTTTTT. It yields the protein CASSRDSNEKLFF.

The V gene is TRBV24-1, the J gene TRBJ2-3, with 8 bases that match TRBD1. The germline V gene has CDR1 KGHDR and CDR2 SFDVKD. This CDR3 has 14 residues. Losses at the gene ends were 2 bases for V and 6 bases for J; bases not matched to a gene: 3. The CDR3 sequence: CATSDYRGRDTQYF. For the CDR3, the DNA is TGTGCCACCAGTGATTACAGGGGGAGGGATACGCAGTATTTT.

This chain links TRBV10-3 with TRBJ2-5, with TRBD2 matching over 8 bases. With 3 bases clipped from V and 2 bases from J, the junction kept 5 bases outside the gene matches. Germline lookup yields CDR1 ENHRY and CDR2 SYGVKD. The CDR3 runs 15 residues. The CDR3 is CAISEGRGEQETQYF. For the CDR3, the DNA is TGTGCCATCAGTGAAGGGCGGGGGGAGCAAGAGACCCAGTACTTC.

The V call is TRBV5-1, the J call TRBJ2-1; 7 positions match TRBD1. The junction had 6 bases not matched to a gene; V was cut back by 4 bases and J by 5 bases. The length of the CDR3 is 14 residues. Germline V CDR1 and CDR2: SGHRS, YFSETQ. This CDR3 is CASSLRTGHNEQFF. DNA for the CDR3: TGCGCCAGCAGCCTCCGGACAGGCCACAATGAGCAGTTCTTC.

CDR3 amino acids: CASSSHQGYEQYF. The CDR3 nucleotides read TGTGCCAGCAGCTCCCATCAGGGCTACGAGCAGTACTTC. The genes are TRBV11-2 and TRBJ2-7; weak D call: TRBD1 (5 bases). Germline V CDR1 and CDR2: SGHAT, FQNNGV. V shed 4 bases and J shed 3 bases, with 10 bases lying between them. This CDR3 contains 13 residues.